The T cell receptor (beta chain) described here comes from a study of CD8+ T cells in alopecia areata. Germline lookup yields CDR1 LGHNA and CDR2 YSLEER. J was trimmed by 5 bases and V by 0 bases; bases with no gene match: 6. This CDR3 comprises 16 residues. TCR sequencing used cDNA made by reverse transcription of extracted RNA. Assay used: immunoSEQ multiplex PCR; TCRdb lists only in-frame clones, some missing. Of 95,000 to 110,000 clones in the sample, around 50% are singletons; the top ten hold about 9%. Material for sequencing was CD4+ T cells sorted from blood. The source of this sequence is a human donor in good health. J is TRBJ2-3 and V is TRBV4-3; 9 nucleotides line up with TRBD2. CDR3 loop: CASSQDQAGGGDTQYF. The CDR3 nucleotides read TGCGCCAGCAGCCAAGATCAAGCGGGGGGAGGAGATACGCAGTATTTT.